These 28 T cell receptor beta chains were all obtained from the same sample, sequenced in a study of cytomegalovirus exposure and HLA in healthy donors. 13 Jbeta primers and 60 Vbeta primers were used for the PCR. Sequenced by immunoSEQ multiplex PCR; TCRdb stores in-frame clones only, minus some. The ten top clones account for about 1.8%, within a sample of roughly 69,000 clones. The specimen sequenced was PBMCs. The receptors here all came from a woman aged 25 to 39 in good health and CMV-seronegative.

The chain has TRBV5-4 and TRBJ1-2, with D uncertain. Trimming shortened V by 1 base and J by 4 bases, and 11 bases separated the two germline ends. Germline CDR1 SGHNT, CDR2 YYREEE (reference sequence). CDR3 length equals 14 residues. DNA for the CDR3: TGTGCCAGCAGCTTGTTCGGTTACGTCTATGGCTACACCTTC. This encodes CASSLFGYVYGYTF.

The chain has TRBV29-1 and TRBJ1-1, with 7 bases identical to TRBD1. The V segment lost 5 bases and the J segment 5 bases; nucleotides outside the gene matches: 8. The germline V gene has CDR1 SQVTM and CDR2 ANQGSEA. This CDR3 is built from 13 residues. The CDR3 spells CSVFPGGLTEAFF. The DNA for the CDR3 is TGCAGCGTTTTCCCAGGGGGACTGACTGAAGCTTTCTTT.

The chain carries TRBV9 and TRBJ1-2; D is unresolved. From germline, CDR1 is SGDLS and CDR2 YYNGEE. The CDR3 is 13 amino acids. V was trimmed by 3 bases and J by 3 bases, leaving 9 bases between them. The CDR3 coding sequence is TGTGCCAGCAGCGGAGCGGAGGACTATGGCTACACCTTC. Translated: CASSGAEDYGYTF.

Notes on this clone: The junction and the germline gene differ at one end; a read error may be behind it. The rearrangement uses TRBV25-1 and TRBJ2-7; TRBD1 might be the D (7 bases). CDR1 and CDR2 (germline): MGHDK, SYGVNS. The CDR3 contains 16 residues. The CDR3 loop is CASSEYGPGGIYEQSF. The CDR3 region has the DNA TGTGCCAGCAGTGAATATGGGCCAGGGGGGATCTACGAGCAGTCCTTC.

V and J are TRBV27 and TRBJ1-4; D is ambiguous. The germline gives CDR1 MNHEY, CDR2 SMNVEV (reference sequence). V gave up 4 bases and J gave up 9 bases, with 18 bases separating them. CDR3 size: 15 residues. CDR3 region: CASSSYVGGRKKLFF. The CDR3 region has the DNA TGTGCCAGCAGTTCCTACGTGGGAGGGAGGAAAAAACTGTTTTTT.

The chain employs TRBV29-1 and TRBJ1-1, with 8 bases lining up with TRBD1. Germline assignment: CDR1 SQVTM and CDR2 ANQGSEA. CDR3 length: 14 amino acids. The ends lost 7 bases at V and 7 bases at J; junction bases unmatched: 14. DNA for the CDR3: TGCAGCGATGAGACAGGGGTAATGTCCGGTGAAGCTTTCTTT. Protein: CSDETGVMSGEAFF.

V gene TRBV28 combines with J gene TRBJ2-7, with D perhaps matching TRBD2 (5 bases). Deletions cut 3 bases from V and 5 bases from J, with 20 bases between. CDR1 and CDR2 from the germline V gene are MDHEN and SYDVKM. The CDR3 length is 16 residues. The CDR3: CASSFKGLEVVNEQYF. The CDR3 nucleotides are TGTGCCAGCAGTTTTAAAGGACTTGAGGTAGTCAACGAGCAGTACTTC.

Points on this clone: One junction end does not reproduce the germline sequence, and a read error may be involved. For the CDR3, the DNA is TGTGCCGGGAGTGTACAAGCGGGGGGGATGAATGAGCAGTTCTTC. This codes for CAGSVQAGGMNEQFF. This chain joins TRBV30 and TRBJ2-1; TRBD2 agrees at 10 bases. Germline V gene data show CDR1 as GTSNPN and CDR2 as SVGIG (reference sequence). There are 15 residues in the CDR3.

The chain is built from TRBV27 and TRBJ1-2; a possible D gene is TRBD1 (6 bases). The CDR3 is 13 residues long. CDR1 MNHEY and CDR2 SMNVEV come from the germline V gene (reference sequence). With 3 bases removed from V and 8 bases from J, the gap between germline ends came to 13 bases. The CDR3 spells CASSFQGLGGYTF. The CDR3 coding sequence is TGTGCCAGCAGTTTTCAGGGGCTAGGGGGCTACACCTTC.

The chain recombines TRBV7-4 with TRBJ2-1; 9 nucleotides match TRBD1. The germline V gene has CDR1 SGHVT and CDR2 SQSDAQ. Trimming cost V 5 bases and J 7 bases; bases outside gene matches: 6. The CDR3 has 14 residues. CDR3: CASSVNRGQNEQFF. The CDR3 DNA is TGTGCCAGCAGCGTGAACAGGGGGCAAAATGAGCAGTTCTTC. Variable domain in full (rest from reference TRBV7-4 and TRBJ2-1): GAGVSQSPRYKVAKRGRDVALRCDSISGHVTLYWYRQTLGQGSEVLTYSQSDAQRDKSGRPSGRFSAERPERSVSTLKIQRTEQGDSAVYLCASSVNRGQNEQFFGPGTRLTVL.

The V call is TRBV9, the J call TRBJ2-3; no clear D gene. The germline V and J ends were trimmed by 4 bases and 3 bases, with 15 bases remaining between them. The CDR3 is made up of 15 amino acids. Germline V gene sequence: CDR1 SGDLS, CDR2 YYNGEE. DNA of the CDR3: TGTGCCAGCAGCACCGCGGATGGTAGAACAGATACGCAGTATTTT. Translated, it gives CASSTADGRTDTQYF.

J is TRBJ1-2 and V is TRBV9, with 7 bases lining up with TRBD1. Unmatched junction bases numbered 7, after V lost 0 bases and J lost 8 bases. The CDR3 length is 14 residues. Germline CDR1 is SGDLS and CDR2 is YYNGEE. The CDR3 DNA sequence: TGTGCCAGCAGCGTAGATAGGGGGCCGAGAGGCTACACCTTC. Translation: CASSVDRGPRGYTF.

J is TRBJ2-1 and V is TRBV27, with TRBD2 matching 12 bases. V dropped 5 bases and J dropped 8; count of bases not matched to a gene: 7. The CDR3 totals 15 residues. CDR1 MNHEY and CDR2 SMNVEV come from the germline V gene (reference sequence). This CDR3 reads CASSPSSGRGDEQFF. CDR3 in DNA: TGTGCCAGCAGTCCATCTAGCGGGAGGGGTGATGAGCAGTTCTTC.

This rearrangement joins TRBV18 to TRBJ1-4, with no clear D. V was trimmed by 3 bases and J by 6 bases, leaving 8 bases between them. Germline V lookup: CDR1 KGHSH, CDR2 LQKENI. The CDR3 sequence is 13 residues long. The CDR3 bases are TGTGCCAGCTCACCCCGGGGAGATGAAAAACTGTTTTTT. Its translation is CASSPRGDEKLFF.

The genes are TRBV20-1 and TRBJ1-2; maybe TRBD1 (5 bases). V lost 5 bases and J 8 bases, leaving 12 bases between the germline ends. Germline assignment: CDR1 DFQATT and CDR2 SNEGSKA (reference sequence). This CDR3 comprises 11 residues. CDR3 coding DNA: TGCAGTGCTCATGAGACAGTCGGCTACACCTTC. This encodes CSAHETVGYTF.

This rearrangement joins TRBV19 to TRBJ2-7; possibly TRBD2 for D (5 bases). The germline CDR1 and CDR2 sequences are LNHDA and SQIVND (reference sequence). The length of the CDR3 is 15 residues. The V gene lost 5 bases and the J gene lost 1 base, with 15 bases spanning the gap. CDR3 in DNA: TGTGCCAGTAGTCCTGAAGTAGCGAAGTCCTACGAGCAGTACTTC. Translated: CASSPEVAKSYEQYF.

The rearrangement uses TRBV7-6 and TRBJ2-7, with D possibly TRBD1 on 6 matching bases. The CDR3 length is 15 residues. Trimming cost V 5 bases and J 1 base, with 15 bases left between them. The germline V gene has CDR1 SGHVS and CDR2 FNYEAQ. Here the CDR3 reads CASSQEADRSYEQYF. The CDR3 DNA follows: TGTGCCAGCAGCCAAGAGGCCGACAGGTCCTACGAGCAGTACTTC.

The chain links TRBV28 to TRBJ2-1, with no clear D. Germline assignment: CDR1 MDHEN and CDR2 SYDVKM. V was cut by 4 bases and J by 6 bases, with 4 bases left in between. The CDR3 extends over 11 amino acids. The CDR3 loop is CASSSGNEQFF. The CDR3 DNA reads TGTGCCAGCAGTTCGGGCAATGAGCAGTTCTTC.

The chain is built from TRBV7-2 and TRBJ1-1, with D possibly TRBD1 on 6 matching bases. Germline values: CDR1 SGHTA, CDR2 FQGNSA. The CDR3 is made up of 14 amino acids. The V end lost 4 bases, the J end lost 6 bases, and 15 bases lay between the germline ends. The chain's CDR3 is CASSSSNRVAEAFF. The CDR3 region has the DNA TGTGCCAGCAGCTCCTCGAACAGGGTCGCTGAAGCTTTCTTT.

The chain recombines TRBV15 with TRBJ2-4, with D possibly being TRBD2 (6 bases). This CDR3 has 14 residues. CDR1 and CDR2 (germline): LNHNV, YYDKDF (reference sequence). V was shortened by 3 bases and J by 8 bases, with 14 bases between the two germline ends. For the CDR3, the DNA is TGTGCCACCAGCAGCGATGGGGGGTACGACATTCAGTACTTC. This codes for CATSSDGGYDIQYF.

This chain joins TRBV6-6 and TRBJ1-1; D not resolved. V gave up 3 bases and J gave up 3 bases, with 14 bases separating them. Per germline, CDR1 MNHNY and CDR2 SVGAGI (reference sequence). The CDR3 sequence is 15 residues long. The CDR3 loop reads CASSYPGDLYTEAFF. The CDR3 DNA reads TGTGCCAGCAGTTATCCTGGAGATCTTTACACTGAAGCTTTCTTT.

The chain is built from TRBV15 and TRBJ2-7; TRBD1 might be the D (5 bases). The CDR3 runs to 15 residues. Trimming removed 0 bases from V and 2 bases from J, with 11 bases in between. The V gene's germline CDR1 is LNHNV and CDR2 YYDKDF (reference sequence). CDR3 coding DNA: TGTGCCACCAGCAGAGATAACAGGCATACCTACGAGCAGTACTTC. Residues: CATSRDNRHTYEQYF.

J is TRBJ2-7 and V is TRBV27; D is perhaps TRBD1 (5 bases). The germline gives CDR1 MNHEY, CDR2 SMNVEV (reference sequence). Trimming stripped 0 bases from V and 4 bases from J, with 10 bases between. This CDR3 comprises 14 residues. The CDR3 DNA sequence: TGTGCCAGCAGTTTATCGGGGCCATCTTACGAGCAGTACTTC. It codes for CASSLSGPSYEQYF.

The V call is TRBV6-5, the J call TRBJ2-5; D unclear. Trimming shortened V by 0 bases and J by 1 base, and 9 bases separated the two germline ends. This CDR3 region has 15 residues. From germline, CDR1 is MNHEY and CDR2 SVGAGI. The CDR3 nucleotides are TGTGCCAGCAGTTACTCGAAGCCGGGCCAAGAGACCCAGTACTTC. Translated, it gives CASSYSKPGQETQYF.

The V call is TRBV27, the J call TRBJ2-3; D gene uncertain. V dropped 3 bases and J dropped 0 bases, with 10 bases sitting between them. This CDR3 is built from 15 residues. Germline assignment: CDR1 MNHEY and CDR2 SMNVEV (reference sequence). CDR3 sequence: CASSLSISSTDTQYF. The DNA of the CDR3 is TGTGCCAGCAGTTTGAGCATTTCTAGCACAGATACGCAGTATTTT.

The V call is TRBV30, the J call TRBJ1-2; no definite D call. The CDR3 is 12 amino acids. Germline CDR1 is GTSNPN and CDR2 is SVGIG (reference sequence). V was shortened by 3 bases and J by 6 bases, with 11 bases between the two germline ends. The CDR3 loop reads CAWRFEGHGYTF. In DNA form, the CDR3 reads TGTGCCTGGAGATTTGAGGGTCATGGCTACACCTTC.

The chain uses TRBV10-1 and TRBJ2-2; D is unresolved. Germline CDR1 is WNHNN and CDR2 is SYGVQD (reference sequence). Trimming stripped 0 bases from V and 2 bases from J, with 7 bases between. The CDR3 has 15 residues. As DNA, the CDR3 is TGCGCCAGCAGTGAGTCGACTCCTAACACCGGGGAGCTGTTTTTT. It encodes CASSESTPNTGELFF.

The J gene is TRBJ1-1, the V gene TRBV5-6; D might be TRBD1 (5 bases). V lost 0 bases, J lost 8 bases, and 5 bases lay in between. CDR1 and CDR2 from the germline V gene are SGHDT and YYEEEE. This CDR3 region has 11 residues. Written as DNA, the CDR3 is TGTGCCAGCAGCTTGGAGGGGGAAGCTTTCTTT. Translating gives CASSLEGEAFF.